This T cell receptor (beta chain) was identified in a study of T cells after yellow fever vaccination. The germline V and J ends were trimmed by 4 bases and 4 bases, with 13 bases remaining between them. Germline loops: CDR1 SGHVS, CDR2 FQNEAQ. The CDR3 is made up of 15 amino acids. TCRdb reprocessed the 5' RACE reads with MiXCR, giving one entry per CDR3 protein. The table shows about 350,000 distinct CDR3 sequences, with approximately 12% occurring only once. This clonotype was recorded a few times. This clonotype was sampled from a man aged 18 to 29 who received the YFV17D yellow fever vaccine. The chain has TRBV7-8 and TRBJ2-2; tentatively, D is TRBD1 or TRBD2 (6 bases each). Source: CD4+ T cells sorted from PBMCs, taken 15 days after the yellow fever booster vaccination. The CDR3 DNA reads TGTGCCAGCAGCTCCCTTCGGGGGCCCACCGGGGAGCTGTTTTTT. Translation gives CASSSLRGPTGELFF. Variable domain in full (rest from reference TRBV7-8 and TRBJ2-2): GAGVSQSPRYKVAKRGQDVALRCDPISGHVSLFWYQQALGQGPEFLTYFQNEAQLDKSGLPSDRFFAERPEGSVSTLKIQRTQQEDSAVYLCASSSLRGPTGELFFGEGSRLTVL.